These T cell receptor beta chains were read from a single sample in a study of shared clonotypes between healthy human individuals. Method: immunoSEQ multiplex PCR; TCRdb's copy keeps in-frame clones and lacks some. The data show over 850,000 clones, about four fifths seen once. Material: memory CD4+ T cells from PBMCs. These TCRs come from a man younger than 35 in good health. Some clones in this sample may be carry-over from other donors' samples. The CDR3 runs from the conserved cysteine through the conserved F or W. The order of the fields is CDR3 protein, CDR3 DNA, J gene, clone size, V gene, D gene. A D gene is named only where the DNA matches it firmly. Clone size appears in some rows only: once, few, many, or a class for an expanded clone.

CASSPGDLATGELFF | TGTGCCAGCAGCCCAGGGGATTTGGCCACCGGGGAGCTGTTTTTT | TRBJ2-2 | NA | TRBV5-4 | NA
CASSPSGRRNEQYF | TGTGCCAGCAGCCCTAGCGGGAGGAGGAACGAGCAGTACTTC | TRBJ2-7 | NA | TRBV6-1 | TRBD2
CASSQDRERGQANTDTQYF | TGCGCCAGCAGCCAAGATCGAGAGAGGGGACAGGCAAACACAGATACGCAGTATTTT | TRBJ2-3 | NA | TRBV4-1 | TRBD1
CASSKGHVGKAFPFSNQPQHF | TGTGCCAGCAGCAAAGGCCATGTAGGGAAGGCCTTTCCCTTTAGCAATCAGCCCCAGCATTTT | TRBJ1-5 | NA | TRBV21-1 | NA
CASSLEPGVDTGELFF | TGTGCCAGCAGCTTGGAACCGGGCGTCGACACCGGGGAGCTGTTTTTT | TRBJ2-2 | once | TRBV5-4 | NA
CASTVGAYGTYTF | TGTGCCAGCACCGTGGGGGCCTACGGGACCTACACCTTC | TRBJ1-2 | NA | TRBV28 | NA
CASSFGTSPQHF | TGTGCCAGCAGCTTCGGGACATCGCCTCAGCATTTT | TRBJ1-5 | NA | TRBV7-9 | NA
CASATGGLRTGELFF | TGTGCCAGCGCCACTGGCGGACTAAGGACCGGGGAGCTGTTTTTT | TRBJ2-2 | NA | TRBV28 | NA
CASSKGDSYEQYF | TGTGCCAGCAGCAAGGGGGACTCCTACGAGCAGTACTTC | TRBJ2-7 | NA | TRBV21-1 | NA
CATSRDLGGYTF | TGTGCCACCAGCAGAGATTTGGGGGGCTACACCTTC | TRBJ1-2 | once | TRBV15 | NA
CASSPTGAGGNQPQHF | TGTGCCAGCTCACCGACAGGGGCGGGTGGCAATCAGCCCCAGCATTTT | TRBJ1-5 | NA | TRBV18 | TRBD1
CASSSGLSGANVLTF | TGCGCCAGCAGCTCCGGTCTGTCTGGGGCCAACGTCCTGACTTTC | TRBJ2-6 | NA | TRBV5-1 | NA